The rows below give T cell receptor beta chains drawn from one sample of a study of tumor and adjacent non-tumor tissue in lung cancer. TCRdb itself ran the multiplex PCR reads through MiXCR, one entry per CDR3 protein. The sample records about 110,000 distinct CDR3 sequences, 84% being singletons. Source material: lung tumor tissue. Receptor source: a man aged 65 to 79 with non-small cell lung cancer. CDR3s include the opening cysteine and the closing phenylalanine or tryptophan. A D gene is named only where the DNA matches it firmly. Size is omitted from some rows. Given values are once, few, many or a class for expanded clones.

j_call d_call v_call clone_size cdr3_nt cdr3_aa
TRBJ1-5 NA TRBV12-3/TRBV12-4 NA TGTGCCAGGACCCAGGGAGGTTTCAATCAGCCCCAGCATTTT CARTQGGFNQPQHF
TRBJ1-2 NA TRBV10-2 NA TGCGCCAATAGTGAGTCGAGGGATCAGAGCTATGGCTACACCTTC CANSESRDQSYGYTF
TRBJ1-1 NA TRBV29-1 NA TGCAGCGTTACGGCTGAGAGGCCTGACGCTTTCTTT CSVTAERPDAFF
TRBJ2-1 NA TRBV11-3 NA TGTGCCAGCAGCTTTGATCACACGGGGGGCAGGGGTGAGCAGTTCTTT CASSFDHTGGRGEQFF
TRBJ2-1 TRBD2 TRBV4-3 NA TGCGCTAGTAGCCTAAGGACTAGCGGGATGATAAATGAGCAGTTCTTC CASSLRTSGMINEQFF
TRBJ2-1 TRBD2 TRBV4-3 NA TGCGTCAGCAGTCAAGACCGAGCGGGAGCTGAATACAATAAGCAGTTCTTC CVSSQDRAGAEYNKQFF
TRBJ1-2 NA TRBV6-5 NA TGTGCCAGGAGTTACTCTCACAGACCCGCTAACTATGGTTACACCTTC CARSYSHRPANYGYTF
TRBJ2-2 NA TRBV4-1 NA TGCGCCATCAGCCAGCGACAGAAGAACACCCGGGAGCTGTTTTTT CAISQRQKNTRELFF
TRBJ2-2 NA TRBV10-3 NA TGTGCCATCGCTACACGAGCAAGTTACAGCGGGGAGCTGTTTTTT CAIATRASYSGELFF
TRBJ2-5 NA TRBV20-1 NA TGCAATGCTGGCCCGGGACTTGCGGGACAAGAGACCCAGTACTTC CNAGPGLAGQETQYF
TRBJ1-4 NA TRBV9 NA TGTGCCAGCAGCGGCTCGGTTTCCAGAAATGAAAAACTGTTTTTT CASSGSVSRNEKLFF
TRBJ2-3 NA TRBV6-1 NA TGTACCAGCAGTGAAGGTAGAGGGACCGTAAATCAGCCCCAGTATTTT CTSSEGRGTVNQPQYF
TRBJ2-2 NA TRBV6-2/TRBV6-3 NA TGTGCCAGCAAACGGGGGCGAAGCACCGGGGAACTGTTTTTT CASKRGRSTGELFF
TRBJ1-1 NA TRBV6-6 once TGTGCCAACAGTTATCAAGTGTGGAACACTGAAGCTTTCTTT CANSYQVWNTEAFF
TRBJ2-5 NA TRBV29-1 few TGCAGCGTTGCTTGGGGATCGCGGGAGACCCAGTACTTC CSVAWGSRETQYF
TRBJ1-4 NA TRBV4-1 NA TGCGCAAGCAACCAAGTAACAACCGATCCACGGAAACTGTTTTTT CASNQVTTDPRKLFF
TRBJ2-3 TRBD1 TRBV5-4 NA TGTGCCAGCAGCTCAGGGACAGATCCCCAGGTTCGCACAGATACGCAGTATTTT CASSSGTDPQVRTDTQYF
TRBJ2-3 NA TRBV6-5 NA TGTGCCAGCAGTATCCGGGTGGGGGCAACGGGTCAGCCCCAGTATTTT CASSIRVGATGQPQYF
TRBJ2-3 NA TRBV6-5 NA TGTGCCAGCAGTTACCCACAAGGAGATGCGCAGTGTTTT CASSYPQGDAQCF
TRBJ2-3 NA TRBV29-1 NA TGCAGCGTTCAGAAGAATTTACGTACCACAGATACGCAGTATTTT CSVQKNLRTTDTQYF
TRBJ2-1 NA TRBV5-5 NA TGTGCCAGCAGCTTGGCCTTCGGGGCTAGTTCCTATAATGAGCAGTCCTTC CASSLAFGASSYNEQSF
TRBJ1-2 NA TRBV6-1 NA NA CGSSEGQGLNYGCTF
TRBJ2-7 NA TRBV20-1 medium-sized TGCAGTGCGAGCGGGTCTTACGAGCAGTACTTC CSASGSYEQYF
TRBJ2-1 NA TRBV20-1 NA TGCAGTGATAGAGATCCCGGCGCGGGGGCCGATTGGGATGAGCAGTTCTTC CSDRDPGAGADWDEQFF
TRBJ2-5 TRBD2 TRBV4-1 NA TGCGCCAGCAGCAAATTGGGACTAGTGGGAATTGAGACCCAGTACTTC CASSKLGLVGIETQYF
TRBJ2-7 TRBD1 TRBV11-1 NA TGTGCTTGCCAACCTCCGGGACAGAGCTACGAGCATTACTTC CACQPPGQSYEHYF
TRBJ2-1 NA TRBV10-3 NA TGTGCCACCAAGAGTGATGAGCAGTTCTTC CATKSDEQFF
TRBJ1-2 NA TRBV11-3 NA NA CTISLYRCGYTF
TRBJ2-2 NA TRBV11-2 NA TGTGCTAGCAGCTTAGTGGGCACAGGGGTTGCCGGGGGGTTGTTTTTT CASSLVGTGVAGGLFF
TRBJ1-2 NA TRBV11-2 NA TGTGCCAGCAGCTCGACTGGGCTCGCTAAATATGGCTATACCTTC CASSSTGLAKYGYTF
TRBJ2-7 NA TRBV11-2 NA TGTGCCAGCAGCGGGGATAGCATAAGCTACGGGGAGTACTTC CASSGDSISYGEYF
TRBJ2-7 NA TRBV6-6 NA TGTACCAGCAGTTACGCTAGGGGAGGCGAGCAGTATTTC CTSSYARGGEQYF
TRBJ2-5 TRBD2 TRBV11-2 NA TGTGCCAGCAGCATTAGCCTCGGGACTAGCAGGACCCATTACTTC CASSISLGTSRTHYF
TRBJ2-1 NA TRBV10-3 NA TGTGCCATCAGCCAGAAGGGAAATAGCTACAATGAGCGGTTCTTC CAISQKGNSYNERFF
TRBJ2-5 NA TRBV4-1 few TGTGCCAATAGCCAACAGTGGGGGCAAGAGACCCACTACTTC CANSQQWGQETHYF
TRBJ2-6 TRBD1 TRBV6-5 NA TGTGCCAGTAGTAGGACAGGGGGCTCTAGGGCCAACGTCCTGACTTTC CASSRTGGSRANVLTF
TRBJ1-1 TRBD1 TRBV29-1 NA TGCAGCGTTCTGCGCAGGGACAGGGACACTGAAGCTTTCTTT CSVLRRDRDTEAFF
TRBJ2-2 NA TRBV4-1 NA TGCGCCAGCAGAGTAAGAGGGTCTAGCGAGGGGCCTCGGGGAATCGGGGAGCTGTTTTTT CASRVRGSSEGPRGIGELFF
TRBJ2-7 NA TRBV7-9 NA TGTGCCAGCAGCTTAGATCCCAGTGAGGACGAGCAGTACTTC CASSLDPSEDEQYF
TRBJ2-1 NA TRBV10-2 NA TGCGCCAGTAGGTCCCAGGGACACTCTTCTCATGAGCAGTCCTTC CASRSQGHSSHEQSF